This TCR beta chain was retrieved from a study of T cells in Graves' hyperthyroidism and ophthalmopathy. General observations from the study: The authors' 13 V-J model separated ophthalmopathy from stable hyperthyroidism.

The CDR3 has 13 amino acids. From germline, CDR1 is SSHAT and CDR2 FNYEAQ (reference sequence). Of note for this clonotype: Its cognate antigen is unknown. One end of the junction is discordant with germline, which a read error may explain.

Regions amplified from RNA transcripts were the TCR beta CDR3 regions. Researchers ran a first-round RT-PCR on the TCR CDR3 using the HTBI primer set. Each CDR3 protein is one row after TCRdb ran MiXCR on the multiplex PCR reads. The table has some 300,000 distinct CDR3 sequences, around 15% seen once. The specimen sequenced was blood. This receptor was obtained from a woman aged 40 to 49 with Graves' hyperthyroidism. This chain connects TRBV7-7 to TRBJ2-2; D not resolved. The CDR3 sequence is CASTGLNTGELFF. For the CDR3, the DNA is TGTGCTAGCACCGGGTTGAACACCGGGGAGCTGTTTTTT.